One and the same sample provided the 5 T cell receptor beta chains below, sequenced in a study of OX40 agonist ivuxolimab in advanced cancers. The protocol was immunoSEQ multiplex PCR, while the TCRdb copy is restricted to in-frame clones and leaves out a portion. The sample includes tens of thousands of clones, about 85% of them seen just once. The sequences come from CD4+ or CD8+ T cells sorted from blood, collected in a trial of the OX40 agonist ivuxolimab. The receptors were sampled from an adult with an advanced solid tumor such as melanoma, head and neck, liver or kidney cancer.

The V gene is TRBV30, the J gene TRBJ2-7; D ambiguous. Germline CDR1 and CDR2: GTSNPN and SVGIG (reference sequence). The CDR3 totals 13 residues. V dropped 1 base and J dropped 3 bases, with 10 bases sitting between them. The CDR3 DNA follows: TGTGCCTGGAGTGCCCGATGGGGCTACGAGCAGTACTTC. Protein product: CAWSARWGYEQYF.

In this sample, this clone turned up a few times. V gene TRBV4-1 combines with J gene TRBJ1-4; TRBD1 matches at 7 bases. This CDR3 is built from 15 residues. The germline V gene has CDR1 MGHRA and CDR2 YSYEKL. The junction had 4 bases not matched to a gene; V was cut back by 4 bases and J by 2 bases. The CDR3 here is CASSPGGVTNEKLFF. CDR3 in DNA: TGCGCCAGCAGCCCAGGGGGGGTGACTAATGAAAAACTGTTTTTT.

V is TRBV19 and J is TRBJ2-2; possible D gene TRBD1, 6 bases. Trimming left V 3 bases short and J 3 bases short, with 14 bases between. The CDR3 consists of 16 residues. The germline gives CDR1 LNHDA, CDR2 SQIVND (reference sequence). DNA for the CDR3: TGTGCCAGTAGTATGGACAGTGCCCGAGACACCGGGGAGCTGTTTTTT. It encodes CASSMDSARDTGELFF.

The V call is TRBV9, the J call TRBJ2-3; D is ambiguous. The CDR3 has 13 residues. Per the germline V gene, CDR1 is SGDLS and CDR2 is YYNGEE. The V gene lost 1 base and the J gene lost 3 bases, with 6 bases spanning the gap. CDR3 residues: CASSVRTTDTQYF. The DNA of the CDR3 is TGTGCCAGCAGCGTAAGGACGACAGATACGCAGTATTTT.

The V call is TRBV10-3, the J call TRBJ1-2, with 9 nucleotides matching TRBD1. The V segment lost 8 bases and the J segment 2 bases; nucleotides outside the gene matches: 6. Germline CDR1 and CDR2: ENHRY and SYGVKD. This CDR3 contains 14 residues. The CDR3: CAIRGQGRNYGYTF. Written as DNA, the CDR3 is TGTGCCATCCGTGGACAGGGGAGGAACTATGGCTACACCTTC.